These 3 T cell receptor beta chains originate from one sample sequenced in a study of blood T cell repertoires in COVID-19 (dated by TCRdb to about 2020). The method was the immunoSEQ multiplex PCR assay. Sourced from immuneACCESS, this table was stored by TCRdb with only in-frame sequences that have V and J called. A share of the clones is absent; for the studies checked, an unresolved V gene accounts for under half, and the remainder has no known explanation. This sample comprises tens of thousands of clones, 90% of them detected only once. More than 3.5% of the sample is taken by the ten largest. Sequencing was carried out using peripheral blood. These receptors were obtained from a woman older than 75 with active or convalescent COVID-19.

This chain connects TRBV11-2 to TRBJ1-1; TRBD1 matches at 7 bases. Per the germline V gene, CDR1 is SGHAT and CDR2 is FQNNGV. The junction had 9 bases not matched to a gene; V was cut back by 4 bases and J by 4 bases. The CDR3 consists of 15 residues. The CDR3 sequence is CASSSYDRDLTEAFF. The CDR3 coding sequence is TGTGCCAGCAGCTCTTACGACAGGGACCTCACTGAAGCTTTCTTT.

The chain carries TRBV7-2 and TRBJ1-4; 7 bases agree with TRBD1. CDR1 is SGHTA, CDR2 FQGNSA, per germline. The J segment lost 3 bases and the V segment lost 4 bases, leaving 5 bases of the junction unmatched. There are 15 residues in the CDR3. The CDR3 loop is CASSSEGAANEKLFF. The CDR3 nucleotides read TGTGCCAGCAGCTCAGAGGGGGCGGCTAATGAAAAACTGTTTTTT.

The chain recombines TRBV4-1 with TRBJ1-4, with D unclear. Trimming removed 0 bases at V and 0 bases at J, with 11 bases between. CDR3 size: 17 residues. Germline-derived CDR1 and CDR2 are MGHRA and YSYEKL. The CDR3 protein is CASSQEIEAATNEKLFF. The CDR3 nucleotides are TGCGCCAGCAGCCAAGAAATAGAAGCTGCAACTAATGAAAAACTGTTTTTT.